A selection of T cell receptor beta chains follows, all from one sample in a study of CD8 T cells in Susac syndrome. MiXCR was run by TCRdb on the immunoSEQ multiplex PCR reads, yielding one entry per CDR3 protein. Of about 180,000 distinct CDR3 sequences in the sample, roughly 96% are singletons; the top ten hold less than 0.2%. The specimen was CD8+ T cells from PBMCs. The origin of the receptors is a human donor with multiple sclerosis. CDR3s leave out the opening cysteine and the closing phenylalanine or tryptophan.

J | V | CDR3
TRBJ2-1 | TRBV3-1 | ASSQGTSGTNEQF
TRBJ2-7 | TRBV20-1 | SARDPLTGWEQY
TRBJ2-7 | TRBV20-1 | SASPHLGRADEQY
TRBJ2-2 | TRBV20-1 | SARTANTGELF
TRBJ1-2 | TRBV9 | ASSGTSGHYGYT
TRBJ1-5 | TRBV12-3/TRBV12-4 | ASRETGEGQPQH
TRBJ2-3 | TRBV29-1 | SVEEELDTQY
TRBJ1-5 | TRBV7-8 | ASSLWTGDSNQPQH
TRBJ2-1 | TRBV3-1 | ASSQGGLAGLMDNEQF
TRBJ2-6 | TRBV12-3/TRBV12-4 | ASSTRSGANVLT